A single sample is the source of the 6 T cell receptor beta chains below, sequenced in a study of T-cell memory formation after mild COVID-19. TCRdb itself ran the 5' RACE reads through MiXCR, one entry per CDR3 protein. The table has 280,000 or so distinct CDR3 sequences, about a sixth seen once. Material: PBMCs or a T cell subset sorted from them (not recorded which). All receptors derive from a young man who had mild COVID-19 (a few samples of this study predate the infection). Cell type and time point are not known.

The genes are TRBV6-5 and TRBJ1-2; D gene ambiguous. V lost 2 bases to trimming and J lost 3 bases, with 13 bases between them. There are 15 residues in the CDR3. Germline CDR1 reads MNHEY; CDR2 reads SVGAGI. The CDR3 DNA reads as TGTGCCAGCAGTTACGGTTTCAGCTCAGACTATGGCTACACCTTC. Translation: CASSYGFSSDYGYTF.

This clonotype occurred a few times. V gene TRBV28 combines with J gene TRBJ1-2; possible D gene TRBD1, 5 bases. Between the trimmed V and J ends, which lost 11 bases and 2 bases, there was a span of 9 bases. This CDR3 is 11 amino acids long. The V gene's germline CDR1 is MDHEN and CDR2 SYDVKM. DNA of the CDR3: TGTGCCGGGGCATCAAACTATGGCTACACCTTC. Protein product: CAGASNYGYTF.

The CDR3 region is CASSLPQGGRYGYTF. As DNA, the CDR3 is TGTGCCAGCAGCTTGCCCCAGGGGGGGAGGTATGGCTACACCTTC. V and J are TRBV11-2 and TRBJ1-2; TRBD1 matches at 7 bases. This CDR3 comprises 15 residues. Unmatched junction bases numbered 9, after V lost 3 bases and J lost 5 bases. Germline loops: CDR1 SGHAT, CDR2 FQNNGV. Filled out from reference TRBV11-2 and TRBJ1-2, the complete variable domain reads EAGVAQSPRYKIIEKRQSVAFWCNPISGHATLYWYQQILGQGPKLLIQFQNNGVVDDSQLPKDRFSAERLKGVDSTLKIQPAKLEDSAVYLCASSLPQGGRYGYTFGSGTRLTVV.

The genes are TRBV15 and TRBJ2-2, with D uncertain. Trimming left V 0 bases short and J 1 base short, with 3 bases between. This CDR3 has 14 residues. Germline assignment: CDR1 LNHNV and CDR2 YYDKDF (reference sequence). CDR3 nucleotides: TGTGCCACCAGCAGAGAAAAGAACACCGGGGAGCTGTTTTTT. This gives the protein CATSREKNTGELFF.

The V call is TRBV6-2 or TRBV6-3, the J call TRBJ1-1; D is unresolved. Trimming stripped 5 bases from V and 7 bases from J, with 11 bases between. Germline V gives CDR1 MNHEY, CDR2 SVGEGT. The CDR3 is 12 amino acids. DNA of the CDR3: TGTGCCAGCAGTCGGACCGTAAATGAAGCTTTCTTT. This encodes CASSRTVNEAFF.

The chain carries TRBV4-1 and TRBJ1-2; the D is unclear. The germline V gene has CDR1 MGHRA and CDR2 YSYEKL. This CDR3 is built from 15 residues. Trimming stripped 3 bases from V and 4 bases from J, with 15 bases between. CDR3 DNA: TGCGCCAGCAGCCAGCACCGCATGAGGACCTATGGCTACACCTTC. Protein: CASSQHRMRTYGYTF.